The rows below give T cell receptor beta chains drawn from one sample of a study of blood T cell repertoires in COVID-19. Assay: immunoSEQ multiplex PCR; the TCRdb copy retains only in-frame clones and omits some. The sample lists 120,000 to 150,000 clones; around 87% were seen once. Input material: peripheral blood. Receptors originate from a man at least 80 years old with acute or convalescent COVID-19. Both conserved end residues are part of each CDR3. D genes are given only for firm matches. The listing skips clone size in some rows; elsewhere it reads once, few, many or a size class.

DNA: TGTGCCAGCAAGTCGGGACAGGGGGTCGACGAGCAGTACTTC; CDR3: CASKSGQGVDEQYF; length: 14; D: TRBD1; V: TRBV6-6; size: .; J: TRBJ2-7
DNA: TGTGCCAGCAGCGTAGACTCTAGCCCCGAGACCCAGTACTTC; CDR3: CASSVDSSPETQYF; length: 14; D: .; V: TRBV9; size: .; J: TRBJ2-5
DNA: TGTGCCAGCAGCCGTAGCGGTCCCCAAGAGACCCAGTACTTC; CDR3: CASSRSGPQETQYF; length: 14; D: .; V: TRBV7-2; size: .; J: TRBJ2-5
DNA: TGTGCCAGCAGTTACTCGACGGAGAGATCACCCCTCCACTTT; CDR3: CASSYSTERSPLHF; length: 14; D: .; V: TRBV6-5; size: .; J: TRBJ1-6
DNA: TGTGCCAGTAGTATCCGGGACAGATCCTACGAGCAGTACTTC; CDR3: CASSIRDRSYEQYF; length: 14; D: TRBD1; V: TRBV19; size: .; J: TRBJ2-7
DNA: TGTGCCAGCAGTCCTAGCGGGGGGGTAATTCGTGAGCAGTTCTTC; CDR3: CASSPSGGVIREQFF; length: 15; D: TRBD2; V: TRBV19; size: .; J: TRBJ2-1
DNA: TGTGCCAGCAGTCCCCCACTAGCGGGAGTAGGGGAGCAGTTCTTC; CDR3: CASSPPLAGVGEQFF; length: 15; D: TRBD2; V: TRBV28; size: .; J: TRBJ2-1
DNA: TGTGCCAGCAGCGACATCCTTATGGGAGAGACCCAGTACTTC; CDR3: CASSDILMGETQYF; length: 14; D: .; V: TRBV6-5; size: .; J: TRBJ2-5
DNA: TGCGCCAGCAGCCAAGATAGCGACACGGCCTCTGGAAACACCATATATTTT; CDR3: CASSQDSDTASGNTIYF; length: 17; D: .; V: TRBV4-1; size: few; J: TRBJ1-3
DNA: TGTGCCAGCAGCGGAGGACAGGGTGGAAGAGAGACCCAGTACTTC; CDR3: CASSGGQGGRETQYF; length: 15; D: TRBD1; V: TRBV5-8; size: .; J: TRBJ2-5
DNA: TGTGCCAGCACCCGGGGGGTTAACACCGGGGAGCTGTTTTTT; CDR3: CASTRGVNTGELFF; length: 14; D: TRBD2; V: TRBV3-1/TRBV3-2; size: .; J: TRBJ2-2
DNA: TGTGCCAGCAGTTTAAAAGCGGGGGGAACCAGGTTCTTC; CDR3: CASSLKAGGTRFF; length: 13; D: TRBD2; V: TRBV27; size: .; J: TRBJ2-1
DNA: TGCGCCAGCAGCCCCTCGGGGGGGCTGGTTCTCGAGCAGTACTTC; CDR3: CASSPSGGLVLEQYF; length: 15; D: TRBD2; V: TRBV5-1; size: .; J: TRBJ2-7
DNA: TGTGCCAGCAGCTACCGGGGGGTCGACACCGGGGAGCTGTTTTTT; CDR3: CASSYRGVDTGELFF; length: 15; D: TRBD2; V: TRBV3-1/TRBV3-2; size: few; J: TRBJ2-2
DNA: TGCAGCGTTGAAACTGAGGGGGCTTACGATGCTTTCTTT; CDR3: CSVETEGAYDAFF; length: 13; D: TRBD1; V: TRBV29-1; size: .; J: TRBJ1-1
DNA: TGCAGTGCTAGAGGTCCGGGGACCCAGTACTTC; CDR3: CSARGPGTQYF; length: 11; D: .; V: TRBV20-1; size: .; J: TRBJ2-5
DNA: TGTGCCAGCAGCCAAGCTTTTTACTCTGGAAACACCATATATTTT; CDR3: CASSQAFYSGNTIYF; length: 15; D: .; V: TRBV3-1/TRBV3-2; size: .; J: TRBJ1-3
DNA: TGTGCCAGCAAAACGACGAGGCCAGAGACCCAGTACTTC; CDR3: CASKTTRPETQYF; length: 13; D: .; V: TRBV2; size: .; J: TRBJ2-5
DNA: TGTGCCAGCAGTTTAAAGGGGTTTAGCAATCAGCCCCAGCATTTT; CDR3: CASSLKGFSNQPQHF; length: 15; D: .; V: TRBV28; size: .; J: TRBJ1-5
DNA: TGCGCCAGCAGCCCAGAACTCGTGACAGGGAACTCTGGGGCCAACGTCCTGACTTTC; CDR3: CASSPELVTGNSGANVLTF; length: 19; D: TRBD1; V: TRBV4-1; size: once; J: TRBJ2-6
DNA: TGTGCCAGCAGCCAAGGGGTTAGCGGGGGTGACGAGCAGTACTTC; CDR3: CASSQGVSGGDEQYF; length: 15; D: TRBD2; V: TRBV3-1/TRBV3-2; size: .; J: TRBJ2-7
DNA: TGCGCCAGCAGTCAATCTAGGGGGGGCCACACCGGGGAGCTGTTTTTT; CDR3: CASSQSRGGHTGELFF; length: 16; D: .; V: TRBV23-1; size: .; J: TRBJ2-2
DNA: TGTGCTAGCAGCTTAGCGCCGGGGGACAGGCACTTCTCTAACTATGGCTACACCTTC; CDR3: CASSLAPGDRHFSNYGYTF; length: 19; D: TRBD1; V: TRBV7-7; size: .; J: TRBJ1-2
DNA: TGTGCCAGCAGTGATACCTGGGGCCCCGCCTACGAGCAGTACTTC; CDR3: CASSDTWGPAYEQYF; length: 15; D: .; V: TRBV6-1; size: .; J: TRBJ2-7
DNA: TGTGCCAGCAGCCTCCAACAGAAAGAGACTGAAGCTTTCTTT; CDR3: CASSLQQKETEAFF; length: 14; D: .; V: TRBV7-8; size: .; J: TRBJ1-1
DNA: TGTGCCAGCAGTTTGAGGGCAGGGGTAATAAGTTCACCCCTCCACTTT; CDR3: CASSLRAGVISSPLHF; length: 16; D: .; V: TRBV27; size: few; J: TRBJ1-6
DNA: TGTGCCAGCAGTTTAATGTATTACGAGCAGTACTTC; CDR3: CASSLMYYEQYF; length: 12; D: .; V: TRBV27; size: .; J: TRBJ2-7
DNA: TGTGCCAGCAGCCCAGGACAGCAAGAGACCCAGTACTTC; CDR3: CASSPGQQETQYF; length: 13; D: .; V: TRBV7-8; size: .; J: TRBJ2-5
DNA: TGTGCCAGCAGCCAAGACCCGGAGGACGAGCAGTACTTC; CDR3: CASSQDPEDEQYF; length: 13; D: .; V: TRBV3-1/TRBV3-2; size: .; J: TRBJ2-7
DNA: TGTGCCAGCAGCCCCCCGGGACAGACGAGTGAAAAACTGTTTTTT; CDR3: CASSPPGQTSEKLFF; length: 15; D: TRBD1; V: TRBV3-1/TRBV3-2; size: .; J: TRBJ1-4
DNA: TGTGCCACCAGTCAGACAGGGATAAGTTACAATGAGCAGTTCTTC; CDR3: CATSQTGISYNEQFF; length: 15; D: TRBD1; V: TRBV24-1; size: few; J: TRBJ2-1
DNA: TGCAGCGTAGAGTTGGGGACAGGGGCCTACGAGCAGTACTTC; CDR3: CSVELGTGAYEQYF; length: 14; D: TRBD1; V: TRBV29-1; size: .; J: TRBJ2-7
DNA: TGTGCCAGTGTCCCGGGGGGAGGGGTGGAGACCCAGTACTTC; CDR3: CASVPGGGVETQYF; length: 14; D: TRBD2; V: TRBV28; size: .; J: TRBJ2-5
DNA: TGTGCCAGCAGTTCAGGACTAGCTCACGAGCAGTACTTC; CDR3: CASSSGLAHEQYF; length: 13; D: TRBD2; V: TRBV6-5; size: .; J: TRBJ2-7
DNA: TGTGCCACCAGTGAGGGCAGCAATCAGCCCCAGCATTTT; CDR3: CATSEGSNQPQHF; length: 13; D: .; V: TRBV24-1; size: .; J: TRBJ1-5
DNA: TGTGCCAGCGGTCAGTGGCCGCAGTCCTCTGGGGCCAACGTCCTGACTTTC; CDR3: CASGQWPQSSGANVLTF; length: 17; D: .; V: TRBV5-4; size: .; J: TRBJ2-6
DNA: TGTGCCAGCAGGCCCTTAGGTGCAGGGGGCTGGTACGAGCAGTACTTC; CDR3: CASRPLGAGGWYEQYF; length: 16; D: TRBD1; V: TRBV27; size: .; J: TRBJ2-7
DNA: TGTGCCAGCAGTTTGCGCAAGGGGCTGGGCAATCAGCCCCAGCATTTT; CDR3: CASSLRKGLGNQPQHF; length: 16; D: .; V: TRBV28; size: .; J: TRBJ1-5
DNA: TGTGCCACCAGTGACCCCTCGTCCGACATTTCTCAGCCCCAGCATTTT; CDR3: CATSDPSSDISQPQHF; length: 16; D: .; V: TRBV24-1; size: .; J: TRBJ1-5
DNA: TGTGCCAGCGCCACAGGGTCCAATCAGCCCCAGCATTTT; CDR3: CASATGSNQPQHF; length: 13; D: .; V: TRBV27; size: .; J: TRBJ1-5
DNA: TGTGCCAGCAGCCTCCGGGGGGCCTCTAGTGAAGCTTTCTTT; CDR3: CASSLRGASSEAFF; length: 14; D: .; V: TRBV14; size: .; J: TRBJ1-1
DNA: TGTGCCAGCAGACCCCTCTCCAGGGGGCACGAGCAGTACTTC; CDR3: CASRPLSRGHEQYF; length: 14; D: TRBD1; V: TRBV27; size: .; J: TRBJ2-7
DNA: TGTGCCACCGGAGTGCGGCTGGGCTACGAGCAGTACTTC; CDR3: CATGVRLGYEQYF; length: 13; D: .; V: TRBV10-3; size: .; J: TRBJ2-7